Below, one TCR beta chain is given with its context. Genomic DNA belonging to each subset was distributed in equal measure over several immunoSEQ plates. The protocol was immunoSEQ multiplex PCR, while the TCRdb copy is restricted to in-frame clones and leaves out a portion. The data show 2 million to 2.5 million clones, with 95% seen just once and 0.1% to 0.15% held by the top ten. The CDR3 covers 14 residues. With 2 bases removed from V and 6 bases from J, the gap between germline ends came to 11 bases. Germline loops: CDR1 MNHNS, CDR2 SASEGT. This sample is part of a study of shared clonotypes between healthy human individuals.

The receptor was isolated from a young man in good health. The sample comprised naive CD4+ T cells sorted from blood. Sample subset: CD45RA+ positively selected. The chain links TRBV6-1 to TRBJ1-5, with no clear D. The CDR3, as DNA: TGTGCCAGCAGTGAAACGTATACCGGTCAGCCCCAGCATTTT. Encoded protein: CASSETYTGQPQHF.